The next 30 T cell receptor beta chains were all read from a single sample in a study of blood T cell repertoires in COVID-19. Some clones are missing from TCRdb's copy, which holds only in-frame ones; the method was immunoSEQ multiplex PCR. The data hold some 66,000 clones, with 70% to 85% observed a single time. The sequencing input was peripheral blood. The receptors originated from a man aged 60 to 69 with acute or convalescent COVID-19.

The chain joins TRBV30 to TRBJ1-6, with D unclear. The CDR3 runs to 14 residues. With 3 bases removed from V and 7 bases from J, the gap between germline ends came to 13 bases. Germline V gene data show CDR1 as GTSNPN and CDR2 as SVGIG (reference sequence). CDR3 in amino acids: CAWRGEGWNSPLHF. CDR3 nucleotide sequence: TGTGCCTGGAGGGGCGAGGGATGGAATTCACCCCTCCACTTT.

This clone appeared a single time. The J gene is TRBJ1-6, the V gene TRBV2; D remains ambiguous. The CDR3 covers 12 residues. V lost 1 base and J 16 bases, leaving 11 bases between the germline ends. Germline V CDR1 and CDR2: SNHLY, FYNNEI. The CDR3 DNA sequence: TGTGCCAGCAGTGAAGAGCGGTCCTATCTCCACTTT. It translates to CASSEERSYLHF.

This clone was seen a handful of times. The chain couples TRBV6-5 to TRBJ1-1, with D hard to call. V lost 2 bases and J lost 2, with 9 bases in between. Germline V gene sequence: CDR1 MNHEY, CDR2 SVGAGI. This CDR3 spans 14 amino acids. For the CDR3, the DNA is TGTGCCAGCAGTTACGGGCAGTATAACACTGAAGCTTTCTTT. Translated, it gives CASSYGQYNTEAFF.

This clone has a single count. In DNA form, the CDR3 reads TGCGCCAGCAGCCCTGGACAGTCCACAGATACGCAGTATTTT. Its translation is CASSPGQSTDTQYF. The V call is TRBV5-1, the J call TRBJ2-3, with a tentative D call TRBD1 (6 bases). The CDR3 extends over 14 amino acids. Trimming removed 4 bases from V and 2 bases from J, with 11 bases in between. Germline assignment: CDR1 SGHRS and CDR2 YFSETQ. The entire variable domain, with the rest obtained from reference TRBV5-1 and TRBJ2-3, is as follows: KAGVTQTPRYLIKTRGQQVTLSCSPISGHRSVSWYQQTPGQGLQFLFEYFSETQRNKGNFPGRFSGRQFSNSRSEMNVSTLELGDSALYLCASSPGQSTDTQYFGPGTRLTVL.

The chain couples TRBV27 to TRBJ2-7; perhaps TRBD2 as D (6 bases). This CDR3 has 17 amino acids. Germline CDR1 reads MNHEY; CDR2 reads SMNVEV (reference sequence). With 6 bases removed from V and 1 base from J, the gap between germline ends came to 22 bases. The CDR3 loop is CASSLVGGKLFSYEQYF. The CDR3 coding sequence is TGTGCCAGCAGCCTTGTAGGAGGGAAACTTTTTTCCTACGAGCAGTACTTC.

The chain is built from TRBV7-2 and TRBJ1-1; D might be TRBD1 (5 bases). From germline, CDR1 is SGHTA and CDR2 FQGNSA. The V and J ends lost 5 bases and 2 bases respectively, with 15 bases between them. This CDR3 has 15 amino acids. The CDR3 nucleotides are TGTGCCAGCAGCCCCGGAGGGGAGGTTAACACTGAAGCTTTCTTT. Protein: CASSPGGEVNTEAFF. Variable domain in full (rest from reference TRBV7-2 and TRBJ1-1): GAGVSQSPSNKVTEKGKDVELRCDPISGHTALYWYRQSLGQGLEFLIYFQGNSAPDKSGLPSDRFSAERTGGSVSTLTIQRTQQEDSAVYLCASSPGGEVNTEAFFGQGTRLTVV.

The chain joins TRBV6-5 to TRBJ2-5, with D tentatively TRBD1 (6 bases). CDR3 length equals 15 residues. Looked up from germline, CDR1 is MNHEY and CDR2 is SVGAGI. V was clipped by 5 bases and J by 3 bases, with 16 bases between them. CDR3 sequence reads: CASSRMRGSEETQYF. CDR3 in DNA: TGTGCCAGCAGTCGGATGAGGGGGTCGGAAGAGACCCAGTACTTC.

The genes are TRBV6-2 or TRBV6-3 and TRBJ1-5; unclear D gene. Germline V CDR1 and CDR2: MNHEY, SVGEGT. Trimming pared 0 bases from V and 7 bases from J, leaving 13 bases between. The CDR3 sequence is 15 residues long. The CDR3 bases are TGTGCCAGCAGTTACTCGAGAACTCAAACCCAGCCCCAGCATTTT. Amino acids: CASSYSRTQTQPQHF.

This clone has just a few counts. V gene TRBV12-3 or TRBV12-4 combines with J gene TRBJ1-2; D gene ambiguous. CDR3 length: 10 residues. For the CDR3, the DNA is TGTGCAACCGGCGGCTATGGCTACACCTTC. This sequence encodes CATGGYGYTF.

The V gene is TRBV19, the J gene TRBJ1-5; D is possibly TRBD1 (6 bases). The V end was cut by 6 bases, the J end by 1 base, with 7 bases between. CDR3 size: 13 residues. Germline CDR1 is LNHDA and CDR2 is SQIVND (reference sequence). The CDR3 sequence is CASRQGSNQPQHF. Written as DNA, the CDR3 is TGTGCCAGTAGACAGGGAAGCAATCAGCCCCAGCATTTT. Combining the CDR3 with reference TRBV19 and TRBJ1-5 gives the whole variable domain DGGITQSPKYLFRKEGQNVTLSCEQNLNHDAMYWYRQDPGQGLRLIYYSQIVNDFQKGDIAEGYSVSREKKESFPLTVTSAQKNPTAFYLCASRQGSNQPQHFGDGTRLSIL.

CDR3 nucleotide sequence: TGTGCCAGCAGCTTGGAGACAGGATTTGATGGCTACACCTTC. It encodes CASSLETGFDGYTF. The chain joins TRBV5-4 to TRBJ1-2; D is possibly TRBD1 (6 bases). V lost 0 bases and J lost 6, with 12 bases in between. Looked up from germline, CDR1 is SGHNT and CDR2 is YYREEE (reference sequence). The CDR3 has 14 residues. The entire variable domain, with the rest obtained from reference TRBV5-4 and TRBJ1-2, is as follows: ETGVTQSPTHLIKTRGQQVTLRCSSQSGHNTVSWYQQALGQGPQFIFQYYREEENGRGNFPPRFSGLQFPNYSSELNVNALELDDSALYLCASSLETGFDGYTFGSGTRLTVV.

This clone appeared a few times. In DNA form, the CDR3 reads TGTGCCATCAGACCTTCGAGGGTCCTGAACACTGAAGCTTTCTTT. This translates into CAIRPSRVLNTEAFF. V usage is TRBV10-3 and J usage is TRBJ1-1; D uncertain. V gave up 6 bases and J gave up 0 bases, with 14 bases separating them. Germline loops: CDR1 ENHRY, CDR2 SYGVKD. The CDR3 runs to 15 residues.

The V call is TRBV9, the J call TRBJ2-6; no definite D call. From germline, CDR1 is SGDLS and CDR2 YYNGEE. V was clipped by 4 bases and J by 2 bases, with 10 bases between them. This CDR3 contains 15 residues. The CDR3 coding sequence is TGTGCCAGCAGCCCAGTCCTGCCTGGGGCCAACGTCCTGACTTTC. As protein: CASSPVLPGANVLTF.

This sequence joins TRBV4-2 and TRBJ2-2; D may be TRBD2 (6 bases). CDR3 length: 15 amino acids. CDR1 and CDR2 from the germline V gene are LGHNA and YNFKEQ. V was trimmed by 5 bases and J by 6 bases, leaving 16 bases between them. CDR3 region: CASSTREVWAGELFF. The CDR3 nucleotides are TGTGCCAGCAGCACTAGGGAGGTTTGGGCCGGGGAGCTGTTTTTT.

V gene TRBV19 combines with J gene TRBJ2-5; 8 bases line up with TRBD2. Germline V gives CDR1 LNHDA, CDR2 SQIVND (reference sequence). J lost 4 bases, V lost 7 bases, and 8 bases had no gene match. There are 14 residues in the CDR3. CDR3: CASTTSGGSETQYF. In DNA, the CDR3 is TGTGCCAGTACGACCAGCGGGGGATCAGAGACCCAGTACTTC.

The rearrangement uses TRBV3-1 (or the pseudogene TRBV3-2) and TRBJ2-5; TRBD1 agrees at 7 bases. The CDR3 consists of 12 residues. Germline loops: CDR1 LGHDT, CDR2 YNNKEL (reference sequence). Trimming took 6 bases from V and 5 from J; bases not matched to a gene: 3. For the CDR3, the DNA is TGTGCCAGCAGAGGGGGCTGGGAGACCCAGTACTTC. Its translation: CASRGGWETQYF.

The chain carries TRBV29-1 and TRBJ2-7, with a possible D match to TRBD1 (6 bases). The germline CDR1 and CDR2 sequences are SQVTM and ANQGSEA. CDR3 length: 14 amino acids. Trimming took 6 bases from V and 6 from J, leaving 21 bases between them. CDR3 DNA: TGCAGCGTAGAGAAGCCAGGGGTGACCACCGAGCAGTACTTC. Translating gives CSVEKPGVTTEQYF.

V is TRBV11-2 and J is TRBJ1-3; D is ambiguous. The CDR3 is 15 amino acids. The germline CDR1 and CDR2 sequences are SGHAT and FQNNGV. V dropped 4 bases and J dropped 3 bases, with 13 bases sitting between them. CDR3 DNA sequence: TGTGCCAGCAGCTCCCCCGGGGATTTTGGAAACACCATATATTTT. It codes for CASSSPGDFGNTIYF.

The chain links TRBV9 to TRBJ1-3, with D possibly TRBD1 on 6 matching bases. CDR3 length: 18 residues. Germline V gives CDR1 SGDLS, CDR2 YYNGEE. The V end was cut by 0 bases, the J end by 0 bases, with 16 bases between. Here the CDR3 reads CASSVDQGPLHSGNTIYF. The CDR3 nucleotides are TGTGCCAGCAGCGTAGACCAGGGGCCCCTCCACTCTGGAAACACCATATATTTT.

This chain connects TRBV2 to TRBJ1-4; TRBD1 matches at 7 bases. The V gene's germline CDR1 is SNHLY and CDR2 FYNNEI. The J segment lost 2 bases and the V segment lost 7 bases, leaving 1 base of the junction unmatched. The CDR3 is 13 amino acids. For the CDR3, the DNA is TGTGCCAGCAAGGGACAGACTAATGAAAAACTGTTTTTT. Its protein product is CASKGQTNEKLFF.

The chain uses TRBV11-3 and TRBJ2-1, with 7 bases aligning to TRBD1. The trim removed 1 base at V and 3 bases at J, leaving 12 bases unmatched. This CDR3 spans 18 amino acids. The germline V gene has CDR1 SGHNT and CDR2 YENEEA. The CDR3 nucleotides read TGTGCCAGCAGCTTAGTTTTTTTCGGGACAGCTGGCTACAATGAGCAGTTCTTC. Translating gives CASSLVFFGTAGYNEQFF.

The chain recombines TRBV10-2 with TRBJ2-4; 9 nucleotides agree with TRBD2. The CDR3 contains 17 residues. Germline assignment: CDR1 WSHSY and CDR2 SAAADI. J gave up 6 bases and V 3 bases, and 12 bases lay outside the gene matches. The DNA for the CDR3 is TGCGCCAGCAGTGAACGGGCTAGCGGGGCCCTAGGAAACATTCAGTACTTC. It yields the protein CASSERASGALGNIQYF.

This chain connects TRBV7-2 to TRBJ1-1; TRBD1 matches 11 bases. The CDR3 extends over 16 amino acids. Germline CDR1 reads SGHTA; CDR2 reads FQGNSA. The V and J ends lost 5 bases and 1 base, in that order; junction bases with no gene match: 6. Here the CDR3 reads CASSPGTGGGNTEAFF. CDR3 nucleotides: TGTGCCAGCAGCCCCGGGACAGGGGGGGGGAACACTGAAGCTTTCTTT. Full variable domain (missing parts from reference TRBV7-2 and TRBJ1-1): GAGVSQSPSNKVTEKGKDVELRCDPISGHTALYWYRQSLGQGLEFLIYFQGNSAPDKSGLPSDRFSAERTGGSVSTLTIQRTQQEDSAVYLCASSPGTGGGNTEAFFGQGTRLTVV.

The CDR3 nucleotides read TGTGCCAGCAGCCAAGATCGGGGACTAGCGGGGGGAACCCAGTACTTC. Residues: CASSQDRGLAGGTQYF. This rearrangement joins TRBV3-1 (or the pseudogene TRBV3-2) to TRBJ2-5; TRBD2 matches 15 bases. Trimming removed 0 bases from V and 8 bases from J; junction bases left unmatched: 4. This CDR3 is 16 amino acids long. CDR1 is LGHDT and CDR2 is YNNKEL in the germline V gene (reference sequence).

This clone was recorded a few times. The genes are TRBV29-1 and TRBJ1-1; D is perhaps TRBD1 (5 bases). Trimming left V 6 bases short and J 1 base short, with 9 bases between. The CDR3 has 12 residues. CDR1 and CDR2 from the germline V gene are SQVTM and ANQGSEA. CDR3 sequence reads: CSVQVSNTEAFF. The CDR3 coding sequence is TGCAGCGTACAGGTTTCGAACACTGAAGCTTTCTTT.

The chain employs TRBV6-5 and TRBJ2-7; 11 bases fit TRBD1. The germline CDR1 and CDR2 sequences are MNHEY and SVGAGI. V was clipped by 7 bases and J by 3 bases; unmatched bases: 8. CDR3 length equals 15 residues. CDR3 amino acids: CASTDSGTGGYEQYF. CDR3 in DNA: TGTGCCAGCACCGACTCCGGGACAGGGGGCTACGAGCAGTACTTC.

CDR3 residues: CASSLAGQVGYF. Here the CDR3 DNA reads TGTGCCAGCAGCTTAGCCGGACAGGTAGGGTACTTC. J is TRBJ2-7 and V is TRBV7-2, with 7 bases identical to TRBD1. Germline V gene sequence: CDR1 SGHTA, CDR2 FQGNSA. V lost 0 bases, J lost 12 bases, and 5 bases stayed unmatched. CDR3 length: 12 residues. The full variable domain, its missing parts supplied by reference TRBV7-2 and TRBJ2-7, is GAGVSQSPSNKVTEKGKDVELRCDPISGHTALYWYRQSLGQGLEFLIYFQGNSAPDKSGLPSDRFSAERTGGSVSTLTIQRTQQEDSAVYLCASSLAGQVGYFGPGTRLTVT.

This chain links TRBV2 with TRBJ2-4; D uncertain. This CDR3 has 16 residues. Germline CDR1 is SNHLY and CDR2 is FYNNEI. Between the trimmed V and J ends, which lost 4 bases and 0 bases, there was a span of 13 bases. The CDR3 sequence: CASSVGLFIAKNIQYF. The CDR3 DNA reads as TGTGCCAGCAGTGTCGGTCTGTTTATAGCCAAAAACATTCAGTACTTC.

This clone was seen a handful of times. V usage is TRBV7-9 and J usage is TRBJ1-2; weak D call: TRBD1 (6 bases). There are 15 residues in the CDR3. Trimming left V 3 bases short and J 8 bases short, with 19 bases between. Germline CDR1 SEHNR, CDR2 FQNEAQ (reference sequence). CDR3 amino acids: CASSFGDRTTRGYTF. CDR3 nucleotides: TGTGCCAGCAGCTTCGGAGACAGGACAACGAGGGGCTACACCTTC.

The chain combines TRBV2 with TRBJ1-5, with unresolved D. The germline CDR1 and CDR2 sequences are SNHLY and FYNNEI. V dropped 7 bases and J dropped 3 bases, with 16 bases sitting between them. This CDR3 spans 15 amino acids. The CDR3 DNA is TGTGCCAGCACCCCACGGGAGTTTACCAATCAGCCCCAGCATTTT. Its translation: CASTPREFTNQPQHF. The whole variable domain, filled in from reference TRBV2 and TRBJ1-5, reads EPEVTQTPSHQVTQMGQEVILRCVPISNHLYFYWYRQILGQKVEFLVSFYNNEISEKSEIFDDQFSVERPDGSNFTLKIRSTKLEDSAMYFCASTPREFTNQPQHFGDGTRLSIL.